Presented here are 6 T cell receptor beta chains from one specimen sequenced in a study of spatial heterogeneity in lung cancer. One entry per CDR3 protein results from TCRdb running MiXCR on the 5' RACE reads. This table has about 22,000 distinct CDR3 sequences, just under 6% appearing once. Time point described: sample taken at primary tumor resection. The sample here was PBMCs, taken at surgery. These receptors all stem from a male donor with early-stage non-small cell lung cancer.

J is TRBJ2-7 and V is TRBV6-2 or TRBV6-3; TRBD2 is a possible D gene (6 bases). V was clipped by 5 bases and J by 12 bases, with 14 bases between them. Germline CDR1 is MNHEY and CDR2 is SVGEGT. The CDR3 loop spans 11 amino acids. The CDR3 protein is CASSRDLSRYF. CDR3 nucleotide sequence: TGTGCCAGCAGTCGGGACTTAAGTCGGTACTTC.

Here the CDR3 DNA reads TGCAGTGCTAGATACGGAGATAGCAATCAGCCCCAGCATTTT. Residues: CSARYGDSNQPQHF. The genes are TRBV20-1 and TRBJ1-5; D unresolved. The germline V and J ends were trimmed by 2 bases and 0 bases, with 8 bases remaining between them. Germline-derived CDR1 and CDR2 are DFQATT and SNEGSKA (reference sequence). The CDR3 spans 14 residues.

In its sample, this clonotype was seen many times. The CDR3 protein is CASGTSGRLYEQFF. CDR3 sequence (DNA): TGTGCCAGCGGGACTAGCGGGAGGTTGTATGAGCAGTTCTTC. This chain uses TRBV28 with TRBJ2-1; 15 bases match TRBD2. The V and J ends lost 8 bases and 8 bases, in that order; junction bases with no gene match: 4. The CDR3 is made up of 14 amino acids. Germline V gene lookup returns CDR1 MDHEN and CDR2 SYDVKM.

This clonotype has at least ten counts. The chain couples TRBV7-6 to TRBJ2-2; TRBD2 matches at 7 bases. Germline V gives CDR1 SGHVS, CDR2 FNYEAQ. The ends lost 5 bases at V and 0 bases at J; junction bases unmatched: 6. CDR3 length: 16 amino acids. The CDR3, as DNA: TGTGCCAGCAGCCCATACGGGGGGTCGAACACCGGGGAGCTGTTTTTT. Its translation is CASSPYGGSNTGELFF.

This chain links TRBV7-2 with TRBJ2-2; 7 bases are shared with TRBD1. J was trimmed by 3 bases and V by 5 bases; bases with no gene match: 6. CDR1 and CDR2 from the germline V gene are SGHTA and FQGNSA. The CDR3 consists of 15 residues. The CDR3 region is CASSPRQGHTGELFF. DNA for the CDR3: TGTGCCAGCAGCCCGCGACAGGGTCACACCGGGGAGCTGTTTTTT.

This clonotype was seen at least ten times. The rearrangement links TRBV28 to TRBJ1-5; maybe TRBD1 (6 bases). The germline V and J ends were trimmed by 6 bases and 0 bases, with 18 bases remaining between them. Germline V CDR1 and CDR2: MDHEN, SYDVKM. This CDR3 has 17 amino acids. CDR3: CASSPMFLGGSNQPQHF. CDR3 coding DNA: TGTGCCAGCAGCCCCATGTTTTTAGGGGGTAGCAATCAGCCCCAGCATTTT.